Included here is one TCR beta chain sequence, with context. The assay was immunoSEQ multiplex PCR, and TCRdb's table has in-frame clones only and misses some. This table holds 95,000 to 100,000 clones, over 80% found once. This record comes from a study of blood T cell repertoires in COVID-19. CDR3 length equals 14 residues. Germline trimming cut 5 bases from V and 0 bases from J; bases unmatched to any gene: 6. CDR1 is GTSNPN and CDR2 is SVGIG in the germline V gene (reference sequence). This receptor was obtained from a man aged 45 to 65 with active COVID-19. The sequenced sample was peripheral blood. V gene TRBV30 combines with J gene TRBJ2-7, with 8 bases aligning to TRBD1. The CDR3 region is CAWGGTGRSYEQYF. CDR3 bases: TGTGCCTGGGGGGGGACAGGACGCTCCTACGAGCAGTACTTC.